This TCR beta chain came from a study of vaccination effects on CD4 cells after COVID-19. The study, taken as a whole, reports: Spike-reactive clones found after vaccination in convalescents were mainly new vaccine-induced clones.

Viral peptide pools were used in the ViraFEST assay to expand antigen-specific CD4+ T cells, and sequencing came afterward. Subsequent to a culture period of under 11 days, CD4+ T cells were isolated. The person's infection with SARS-CoV-2, confirmed by PCR, took place between March and December 2020. The authors exchanged half the medium for IL-2 medium on days 3 and 7. Libraries were prepared by immunoSEQ multiplex PCR; TCRdb keeps only in-frame clonotypes and omits some of them. The sample records 20,000 to 30,000 clones, more than 75% being singletons. This clone came up a few times. Its antigen is currently unknown. Germline CDR1 reads SGHNT; CDR2 reads YYREEE (reference sequence). The CDR3 has 16 amino acids. V gave up 0 bases and J gave up 2 bases; unmatched junction bases: 4.

V and J are TRBV5-4 and TRBJ2-3, with 9 bases lining up with TRBD1. The sequence came from a human donor who had a prior SARS-CoV-2 infection. Source: CD4+ T cells from PBMCs cultured with HCoV-NL63 spike peptides, taken before COVID-19 vaccination. The CDR3 reads CASSLGQGVLTDTQYF. The DNA for the CDR3 is TGTGCCAGCAGCTTGGGACAGGGGGTACTCACAGATACGCAGTATTTT.